One sample yielded the 5 T cell receptor beta chains listed below, sequenced in a study of blood T cell repertoires in COVID-19. TCRdb keeps only in-frame clones here, not all; method: immunoSEQ multiplex PCR. Of hundreds of thousands of clones in the sample, 70% to 90% are singletons; the top ten hold approximately 9.1%. The sample consisted of PBMCs or T cells enriched from blood (not recorded which). These receptors originate from a woman in her fifties or sixties with acute COVID-19.

This chain connects TRBV7-2 to TRBJ1-2; 9 nucleotides match TRBD1. This CDR3 region has 16 residues. J gave up 4 bases and V 5 bases, and 11 bases lay outside the gene matches. Germline CDR1 reads SGHTA; CDR2 reads FQGNSA. This CDR3 is CASSQTTGGLGYGYTF. CDR3 bases: TGTGCCAGCAGCCAAACAACAGGGGGCCTTGGCTATGGCTACACCTTC. Based on the CDR3 plus reference TRBV7-2 and TRBJ1-2, the full variable domain is GAGVSQSPSNKVTEKGKDVELRCDPISGHTALYWYRQSLGQGLEFLIYFQGNSAPDKSGLPSDRFSAERTGGSVSTLTIQRTQQEDSAVYLCASSQTTGGLGYGYTFGSGTRLTVV.

This rearrangement joins TRBV20-1 to TRBJ1-2, with 7 bases aligning to TRBD1. J gave up 7 bases and V 3 bases, and 5 bases lay outside the gene matches. The CDR3 spans 12 residues. In germline, CDR1 is DFQATT, CDR2 SNEGSKA (reference sequence). As DNA, the CDR3 is TGCAGTGCTAGTCCAGGGGGAACTGGCTACACCTTC. Translated, it gives CSASPGGTGYTF.

This chain connects TRBV11-2 to TRBJ1-2, with 10 bases matching TRBD1. The CDR3 length is 17 residues. Germline assignment: CDR1 SGHAT and CDR2 FQNNGV. V lost 1 base to trimming and J lost 2 bases; unmatched junction nucleotides: 7. CDR3 nucleotides: TGTGCCAGCAGCTTAGTCCTTTGGGACAGGGGAAACTATGGCTACACCTTC. Its translation is CASSLVLWDRGNYGYTF.

V and J are TRBV21-1 and TRBJ1-4. TRBV21-1 is noted as a pseudogene. The CDR3 contains 17 residues. CDR3 sequence reads: CASSKGARGTTNEKLFF. The CDR3 nucleotides are TGTGCCAGCAGCAAAGGGGCACGGGGGACAACTAATGAAAAACTGTTTTTT.

This chain connects TRBV5-4 to TRBJ2-3; D might be TRBD2 (6 bases). The CDR3 runs to 16 residues. V was trimmed by 4 bases and J by 3 bases, leaving 18 bases between them. From germline, CDR1 is SGHNT and CDR2 YYREEE (reference sequence). The CDR3 sequence is CASSNIVHGTTDTQYF. CDR3 DNA: TGTGCCAGCAGCAACATCGTTCATGGGACTACAGATACGCAGTATTTT.